What follows are 16 T cell receptor beta chains derived from one specimen sequenced in a study of T cells in Graves' hyperthyroidism and ophthalmopathy. Researchers took RNA transcripts and amplified the TCR beta CDR3 regions from them. First-round RT-PCR of the TCR CDR3 relied on the HTBI primer set. TCRdb reprocessed the multiplex PCR reads via MiXCR and lists one record per CDR3 protein. Among 400,000 to 550,000 distinct CDR3 sequences listed, around a quarter were seen once. The sample comprised blood. All receptors come from a woman in her twenties or thirties with Graves' ophthalmopathy.

The chain employs TRBV20-1 and TRBJ2-7; TRBD2 might be the D (5 bases). Germline V lookup: CDR1 DFQATT, CDR2 SNEGSKA (reference sequence). CDR3 length: 16 amino acids. Trimming pared 2 bases from V and 2 bases from J, leaving 19 bases between. The CDR3, as DNA: TGCAGTGCTAGAAGGGTAGGACTTGCCGCGACCTACGAGCAGTACTTC. Translating gives CSARRVGLAATYEQYF.

This clonotype was observed at least ten times. This chain connects TRBV6-5 to TRBJ2-2; no firm D call. CDR1 is MNHEY and CDR2 is SVGAGI in the germline V gene. The CDR3 runs to 14 residues. The ends were cut back, 2 bases at V and 4 bases at J, with 8 bases in the middle. CDR3 in amino acids: CASSYLATTGELFF. The CDR3 DNA reads TGTGCCAGCAGTTACCTGGCGACCACCGGGGAGCTGTTTTTT.

This clonotype was counted at least ten times. This rearrangement joins TRBV20-1 to TRBJ1-1; weak D call: TRBD1 (5 bases). The CDR3 runs to 15 residues. CDR1 is DFQATT, CDR2 SNEGSKA, per germline (reference sequence). V lost 3 bases, J lost 2 bases, and 16 bases lay in between. The CDR3 reads CSASGRSRANTEAFF. CDR3 bases: TGCAGTGCTAGCGGCCGGAGCAGGGCCAACACTGAAGCTTTCTTT.

There are many counts of this clonotype. The chain recombines TRBV2 with TRBJ2-5; D gene unclear. Germline CDR1 and CDR2: SNHLY and FYNNEI. V lost 6 bases and J lost 2, with 10 bases in between. This CDR3 region has 13 residues. The CDR3 reads CASSELGQETQYF. The CDR3, as DNA: TGTGCCAGCAGCGAATTGGGTCAAGAGACCCAGTACTTC.

The chain uses TRBV20-1 and TRBJ2-2, with 13 bases fitting TRBD2. The CDR3 covers 17 residues. The germline CDR1 and CDR2 sequences are DFQATT and SNEGSKA (reference sequence). V was pared by 3 bases and J by 2 bases, with 6 bases of the junction left unmatched. CDR3 sequence (DNA): TGCAGTGCTAGCGGACTAGCGGGAGTCTTTAACACCGGGGAGCTGTTTTTT. Its translation is CSASGLAGVFNTGELFF.

A word on this clonotype: An end of the junction differs from the germline gene, which may be a read error. The chain joins TRBV5-1 to TRBJ2-7, with 14 nucleotides matching TRBD2. This CDR3 has 17 residues. From germline, CDR1 is SGHRS and CDR2 YFSETQ. CDR3 bases: TGCGCCAGCAGCTTGCGGACTAGCGGGGGGCTATCCTACGATCAGTACTTC. Encoded protein: CASSLRTSGGLSYDQYF.

This clonotype was detected ten times or more. This could be a read error, since a much larger clone is one nucleotide away. The J gene is TRBJ1-1, the V gene TRBV12-3 or TRBV12-4; D call uncertain. There are 13 residues in the CDR3. The V gene lost 1 base and the J gene lost 7 bases, with 10 bases spanning the gap. The chain's CDR3 is CASSLVKVIEAFF. The CDR3 coding sequence is TGTGCCAGCAGTTTAGTGAAGGTCATTGAAGCTTTCTTT.

The V call is TRBV12-3 or TRBV12-4, the J call TRBJ1-1, with no clear D. The CDR3 covers 13 residues. Trimming shortened V by 1 base and J by 11 bases, and 14 bases separated the two germline ends. CDR3 amino acids: CASSLGNGLRAFF. The CDR3 bases are TGTGCCAGCAGTTTAGGGAACGGCTTACGTGCTTTCTTT.

This clonotype came up many times. The chain joins TRBV2 to TRBJ2-5, with a tentative D call TRBD1 (6 bases). The CDR3 is made up of 13 amino acids. V was shortened by 4 bases and J by 9 bases, with 15 bases between the two germline ends. CDR1 is SNHLY and CDR2 is FYNNEI in the germline V gene. The DNA of the CDR3 is TGTGCCAGCAGTGGACAGGTCGAGCAGGCCCAGTACTTC. The encoded protein is CASSGQVEQAQYF.

In this sample, this clonotype turned up many times. This chain connects TRBV2 to TRBJ2-7, with D possibly being TRBD1 (5 bases). Germline V gene data show CDR1 as SNHLY and CDR2 as FYNNEI. V gave up 2 bases and J gave up 4 bases, with 9 bases separating them. The CDR3 is 13 amino acids. CDR3 nucleotides: TGTGCCAGCAGTGAAATAACAGGATACGAGCAGTACTTC. Protein: CASSEITGYEQYF.

This clonotype was seen at least ten times. CDR3 coding DNA: TGTGCCAGCAGCAGTACGCAGGGAGGGACTGAAGCTTTCTTT. It specifies CASSSTQGGTEAFF. The chain links TRBV11-2 to TRBJ1-1; D is perhaps TRBD1 (5 bases). Trimming took 5 bases from V and 5 from J, leaving 15 bases between them. Germline CDR1 reads SGHAT; CDR2 reads FQNNGV. CDR3 size: 14 residues.

This clonotype was picked up many times. This sequence joins TRBV5-1 and TRBJ2-5, with TRBD1 matching 8 bases. Losses at the gene ends were 4 bases for V and 1 base for J; bases not matched to a gene: 9. The germline V gene encodes CDR1 SGHRS and CDR2 YFSETQ. The CDR3 has 16 residues. CDR3 loop: CASSPGRTGSQETQYF. The CDR3 nucleotides are TGCGCCAGCAGCCCTGGGCGGACAGGGAGCCAAGAGACCCAGTACTTC. The full variable domain, in which reference TRBV5-1 and TRBJ2-5 provide the parts outside the CDR3, is KAGVTQTPRYLIKTRGQQVTLSCSPISGHRSVSWYQQTPGQGLQFLFEYFSETQRNKGNFPGRFSGRQFSNSRSEMNVSTLELGDSALYLCASSPGRTGSQETQYFGPGTRLLVL.

This clonotype was observed at least ten times. The chain employs TRBV7-9 and TRBJ2-5; D unclear. Germline V gene lookup returns CDR1 SEHNR and CDR2 FQNEAQ (reference sequence). CDR3 size: 13 residues. With 5 bases removed from V and 1 base from J, the gap between germline ends came to 8 bases. CDR3 sequence: CASSHEVQETQYF. The CDR3 DNA sequence: TGTGCCAGCAGCCACGAGGTCCAAGAGACCCAGTACTTC.

The J gene is TRBJ1-1, the V gene TRBV13; D not certain. Germline V gene data show CDR1 as PRHDT and CDR2 as FYEKMQ (reference sequence). The length of the CDR3 is 14 residues. V gave up 1 base and J gave up 2 bases, with 8 bases separating them. The CDR3 DNA sequence: TGTGCCAGCAGCTTAGTGACTGACAACACTGAAGCTTTCTTT. Translated: CASSLVTDNTEAFF.

In its sample, this clonotype was seen many times. V is TRBV7-2 and J is TRBJ2-2; a weak D match, TRBD2 (5 bases). V was clipped by 0 bases and J by 6 bases, with 8 bases between them. Germline CDR1 SGHTA, CDR2 FQGNSA. CDR3 size: 14 residues. CDR3 sequence (DNA): TGTGCCAGCAGCTTAGCGTGGGGAGCCGGGGAGCTGTTTTTT. Its translation: CASSLAWGAGELFF.

This clonotype has at least ten counts. The CDR3 spells CSVARDNQETQYF. The CDR3 DNA reads TGCAGCGTTGCCCGGGACAACCAAGAGACCCAGTACTTC. The chain combines TRBV29-1 with TRBJ2-5, with TRBD1 as a possible D gene (6 bases). Germline V gives CDR1 SQVTM, CDR2 ANQGSEA. The CDR3 covers 13 residues. With 4 bases removed from V and 0 bases from J, the gap between germline ends came to 9 bases.